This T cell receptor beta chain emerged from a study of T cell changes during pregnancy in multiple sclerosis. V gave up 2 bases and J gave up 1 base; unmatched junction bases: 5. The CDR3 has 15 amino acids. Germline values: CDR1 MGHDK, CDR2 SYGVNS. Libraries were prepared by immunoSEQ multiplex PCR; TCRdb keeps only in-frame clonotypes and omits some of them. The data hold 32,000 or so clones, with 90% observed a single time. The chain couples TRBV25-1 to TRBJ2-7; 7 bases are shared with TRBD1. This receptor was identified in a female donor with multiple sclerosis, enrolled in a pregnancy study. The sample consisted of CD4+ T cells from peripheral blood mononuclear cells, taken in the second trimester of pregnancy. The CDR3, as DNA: TGTGCCAGCAGTGAAGAACAGGGGAGATCCTACGAGCAGTACTTC. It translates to CASSEEQGRSYEQYF.